This T cell receptor beta chain came from a study of long-term antiretroviral therapy in people with HIV. Whole-study context: Samples collected earliest predate the 2015 immediate-ART recommendation by about a decade. Whole-study findings and limits: Sampling of blood ran from about 2004 to 2018, and older ART regimens were possibly in use. Narrower CDR3 length ranges marked HIV repertoires relative to controls.

At survey level, the immunoSEQ assay was run in its v3.0 version. Per sample, sequencing targeted roughly 35,000-55,000 T-cell genomes. Sequenced by immunoSEQ multiplex PCR; TCRdb stores in-frame clones only, minus some. The sample has 42,000 or so clones; 85% to 90% are singletons. The CDR3 length is 16 residues. Per the germline V gene, CDR1 is SGHNT and CDR2 is YYREEE (reference sequence). The V and J ends lost 2 bases and 9 bases, in that order; junction bases with no gene match: 7. Note on this clone: Its target is unknown.

The sample here was unsorted PBMCs, taken 3.1 years after starting antiretroviral therapy. The origin of this receptor is a woman between 45 and 60 years old with HIV. V and J are TRBV5-4 and TRBJ2-2, with 13 bases fitting TRBD2. The CDR3 protein is CASSFLTSGGPRELFF. The CDR3 DNA is TGTGCCAGCAGCTTTCTGACTAGCGGGGGGCCAAGGGAGCTGTTTTTT. Complete variable domain (other parts from reference TRBV5-4 and TRBJ2-2): ETGVTQSPTHLIKTRGQQVTLRCSSQSGHNTVSWYQQALGQGPQFIFQYYREEENGRGNFPPRFSGLQFPNYSSELNVNALELDDSALYLCASSFLTSGGPRELFFGEGSRLTVL.